One and the same sample provided the 30 T cell receptor beta chains below, sequenced in a study of post-analysis software for immune sequencing data. Findings and caveats of the study: Relative to controls, patients had 4 or 5 TRBV segments at higher frequency, with TRBV5-6, TRBV5-1 and TRBV20-1 among these.

Each TCR beta cDNA library carried unique molecular identifiers. Via MiXCR, TCRdb re-called the PCR reads, giving one row per CDR3 protein. The profile shows 250,000 to 300,000 distinct CDR3 sequences, 36% of them singletons. These TCRs' antigens remain unknown. What was sequenced was blood. All receptors derive from a girl between 5 and 17 years old with multiple sclerosis.

The rearrangement links TRBV6-4 to TRBJ2-3, with 8 nucleotides matching TRBD1. Germline lookup yields CDR1 MRHNA and CDR2 SNTAGT. The CDR3 consists of 15 residues. V lost 6 bases, J lost 6 bases, and 11 bases stayed unmatched. The CDR3 DNA is TGTGCCAGCAGCGACGGACAGGGAATTTCGGATACGCAGTATTTT. Its translation: CASSDGQGISDTQYF.

This clonotype was counted at least ten times. The chain combines TRBV15 with TRBJ2-7; no reliable D call. The CDR3 sequence is 12 residues long. Germline V gene sequence: CDR1 LNHNV, CDR2 YYDKDF (reference sequence). Trimming left V 0 bases short and J 5 bases short, with 5 bases between. The CDR3 sequence: CATSRDRNEQYF. In DNA, the CDR3 is TGTGCCACCAGCAGAGATAGGAACGAGCAGTACTTC.

This clonotype has a count of ten or more. This chain connects TRBV4-1 to TRBJ2-1; 8 bases line up with TRBD2. The CDR3 runs to 14 residues. The J segment lost 10 bases and the V segment lost 4 bases, leaving 9 bases of the junction unmatched. Germline V gene lookup returns CDR1 MGHRA and CDR2 YSYEKL. CDR3 protein: CASSRTGTSLEQFF. For the CDR3, the DNA is TGCGCCAGCAGCCGGACCGGGACTAGTTTGGAGCAGTTCTTC.

This clonotype was recorded at least ten times. This sequence joins TRBV12-3 or TRBV12-4 and TRBJ2-4; tentatively, D is TRBD1 (6 bases). With 7 bases removed from V and 12 bases from J, the gap between germline ends came to 19 bases. This CDR3 spans 13 amino acids. DNA for the CDR3: TGTGCCAGCACCCGGTCTGGGGGCCAAACTCAGTACTTC. Translated, it gives CASTRSGGQTQYF.

This clonotype has a count of ten or more. This chain links TRBV20-1 with TRBJ1-2; maybe TRBD1 (5 bases). Trimming shortened V by 2 bases and J by 3 bases, and 7 bases separated the two germline ends. The germline V gene encodes CDR1 DFQATT and CDR2 SNEGSKA (reference sequence). The CDR3 totals 12 residues. The CDR3 loop is CSARPGDYGYTF. In DNA form, the CDR3 reads TGCAGTGCTAGACCGGGGGACTATGGCTACACCTTC.

This clonotype was counted many times. The CDR3 loop reads CASSYRGGATDTQYF. The CDR3 nucleotides read TGTGCCAGCAGTTACCGCGGGGGGGCCACAGATACGCAGTATTTT. The chain carries TRBV6-2 or TRBV6-3 and TRBJ2-3; 9 nucleotides agree with TRBD2. The J segment lost 2 bases and the V segment lost 2 bases, leaving 2 bases of the junction unmatched. Germline CDR1 reads MNHEY; CDR2 reads SVGEGT. This CDR3 has 15 amino acids.

The chain joins TRBV5-6 to TRBJ2-3; D is uncertain. Germline CDR1 and CDR2: SGHDT and YYEEEE. Between the trimmed V and J ends, which lost 0 bases and 5 bases, there was a span of 7 bases. The CDR3 length is 13 residues. CDR3 coding DNA: TGTGCCAGCAGCTTGGACCCGGGAGATACGCAGTATTTT. This codes for CASSLDPGDTQYF.

Remarks on this clonotype: A much larger clone lies one base from this, so it may be a read error. The CDR3 DNA reads as TGTGCTAGTGGTTACGGCAATGAGCAGTACTTC. Its translation is CASGYGNEQYF. The chain carries TRBV12-5 and TRBJ2-7; no clear D gene. Germline values: CDR1 LGHNT, CDR2 FRNRAP. The CDR3 has 11 amino acids. Between the trimmed V and J ends, which lost 4 bases and 7 bases, there was a span of 8 bases.

The chain employs TRBV18 and TRBJ1-6; no firm D call. CDR3 length: 16 amino acids. From germline, CDR1 is KGHSH and CDR2 LQKENI. The V end was cut by 1 base, the J end by 8 bases, with 15 bases between. The CDR3 sequence is CASSPQQPRMDSPLHF. The DNA of the CDR3 is TGTGCCAGCTCACCACAGCAGCCCCGGATGGATTCACCCCTCCACTTT.

This clonotype was seen more than once but under ten times. The rearrangement joins TRBV7-9 to TRBJ1-4; D gene uncertain. Germline CDR1 and CDR2: SEHNR and FQNEAQ (reference sequence). This CDR3 comprises 16 residues. V was pared by 5 bases and J by 0 bases, with 13 bases between. The chain's CDR3 is CASSPGLTATNEKLFF. In DNA form, the CDR3 reads TGTGCCAGCAGCCCGGGCCTCACCGCAACTAATGAAAAACTGTTTTTT.

Turning to this clonotype: This clone may be a read error of a much larger clone one base away. V is TRBV5-1 and J is TRBJ2-1, with D hard to call. Germline lookup yields CDR1 SGHRS and CDR2 YFSETQ. This CDR3 region has 14 residues. The CDR3 here is CTSSLTLGRPEQFF. CDR3 sequence (DNA): TGCACCAGCAGCTTGACTCTAGGCCGTCCTGAGCAGTTCTTC.

This clonotype appeared many times. The genes are TRBV7-9 and TRBJ2-5, with D perhaps TRBD1 or TRBD2 (5 bases each). The V gene's germline CDR1 is SEHNR and CDR2 FQNEAQ (reference sequence). V was trimmed by 2 bases and J by 3 bases, leaving 19 bases between them. The CDR3 consists of 17 residues. CDR3 residues: CASSLTTRWGREETQYF. The CDR3 DNA sequence: TGTGCCAGCAGCTTAACTACTAGGTGGGGACGAGAAGAGACCCAGTACTTC.

About this clonotype: A much bigger clone sits one base away, suggesting this may be a read error. As the CDR3 is not closed by the conserved phenylalanine or tryptophan, this likely results from a read error. This chain connects TRBV12-3 or TRBV12-4 to TRBJ2-4; D may match TRBD1 or TRBD2 (5 bases each). Trimming left V 4 bases short and J 2 bases short, with 24 bases between. This CDR3 is built from 19 residues. The CDR3 spells CASSSKTRGESVTKNIQYL. In nucleotides, the CDR3 is TGTGCCAGCAGTTCCAAAACCCGGGGCGAATCGGTTACCAAAAACATTCAGTACCTC.

This clonotype was detected many times. Written as DNA, the CDR3 is TGCAGTGCTTTCACGGAGGAAGAGACCCAGTACTTC. Amino acids: CSAFTEEETQYF. J is TRBJ2-5 and V is TRBV20-1; D perhaps matches TRBD2 (5 bases). The germline V gene has CDR1 DFQATT and CDR2 SNEGSKA (reference sequence). V lost 5 bases to trimming and J lost 3 bases, with 10 bases between them. This CDR3 has 12 residues.

This clonotype has a count of ten or more. The chain is built from TRBV6-2 or TRBV6-3 and TRBJ2-5, with D perhaps being TRBD1 or TRBD2 (5 bases each). The CDR3 contains 13 residues. The germline CDR1 and CDR2 sequences are MNHEY and SVGEGT. Trimming took off 7 bases at V and 7 bases at J, with 16 bases between the two ends. The CDR3: CASTLLQRGTQYF. CDR3 bases: TGTGCCAGCACTCTCCTCCAGAGGGGGACCCAGTACTTC.

The J gene is TRBJ2-5, the V gene TRBV20-1, with 7 nucleotides matching TRBD2. Per the germline V gene, CDR1 is DFQATT and CDR2 is SNEGSKA (reference sequence). J was trimmed by 0 bases and V by 0 bases; bases with no gene match: 10. The CDR3 length is 17 residues. The CDR3 DNA follows: TGCAGTGCTAGAGATAGTAGAACTAGCGTATACCAAGAGACCCAGTACTTC. Amino acids: CSARDSRTSVYQETQYF.

V gene TRBV19 combines with J gene TRBJ2-7; 7 bases line up with TRBD1. The CDR3 has 16 residues. The germline V gene encodes CDR1 LNHDA and CDR2 SQIVND (reference sequence). The junction had 8 bases not matched to a gene; V was cut back by 3 bases and J by 0 bases. The DNA for the CDR3 is TGTGCCAGTAGTATTGCAGGGACAGTCCTCTCCTACGAGCAGTACTTC. Its protein product is CASSIAGTVLSYEQYF.

This clonotype was seen a few times. The chain's CDR3 is CATSSYGTGTTEAFF. The CDR3 DNA sequence: TGTGCCACCAGCAGCTACGGGACAGGGACCACTGAAGCTTTCTTT. This chain uses TRBV15 with TRBJ1-1; 9 bases fit TRBD1. CDR1 and CDR2 (germline): LNHNV, YYDKDF (reference sequence). CDR3 length equals 15 residues. Germline trimming cut 3 bases from V and 4 bases from J; bases unmatched to any gene: 6.

The rearrangement links TRBV12-3 or TRBV12-4 to TRBJ2-5; the D gene is possibly TRBD2 (5 bases). V was trimmed by 6 bases and J by 8 bases, leaving 13 bases between them. This CDR3 has 12 residues. CDR3 nucleotide sequence: TGTGCCAGCAGACAACGGGATTCAACCCAGTACTTC. This encodes CASRQRDSTQYF.

In this sample, this clonotype turned up a few times. Being one base from a much bigger clone, this may be a read error. The rearrangement uses TRBV7-2 and TRBJ2-3, with D perhaps TRBD1 or TRBD2 (5 bases each). Germline CDR1 SGHTA, CDR2 FQGNSA. The length of the CDR3 is 15 residues. CDR3 DNA: TGTGCCAACAGCTTTCCAGGGACGAGCACAGATACGCAGTATTTT. Translation: CANSFPGTSTDTQYF.

This clonotype was observed at least ten times. The V call is TRBV20-1, the J call TRBJ2-1; 7 positions match TRBD2. Germline trimming cut 1 base from V and 5 bases from J; bases unmatched to any gene: 14. The germline V gene has CDR1 DFQATT and CDR2 SNEGSKA (reference sequence). This CDR3 region has 17 residues. Here the CDR3 DNA reads TGCAGTGCTAGAGGCCGGTACGGCGGGGGAGGGAACAATGAGCAGTTCTTC. The encoded protein is CSARGRYGGGGNNEQFF.

This clonotype was observed at least ten times. The V gene is TRBV9, the J gene TRBJ1-5, with D perhaps TRBD1 (5 bases). The CDR3 totals 16 residues. V was trimmed by 4 bases and J by 0 bases, leaving 14 bases between them. CDR1 SGDLS and CDR2 YYNGEE come from the germline V gene. The CDR3 protein is CASSFRRANSNQPQHF. CDR3 in DNA: TGTGCCAGCAGCTTCCGCAGGGCAAATAGCAATCAGCCCCAGCATTTT.

As concerns this clonotype: A read error may be the cause here, since a much bigger clone is one base away. The V and J genes are TRBV7-2 and TRBJ2-3; tentatively, D is TRBD2 (5 bases). Germline V gene lookup returns CDR1 SGHTA and CDR2 FQGNSA. CDR3 length: 11 residues. The CDR3 DNA reads as TGTGCCAGCAACTTAGGACTCATGCAGTATTTT. It yields the protein CASNLGLMQYF.

The sample holds many counts of this clonotype. V usage is TRBV6-5 and J usage is TRBJ2-4; the D gene is possibly TRBD2 (7 bases). Germline V gene sequence: CDR1 MNHEY, CDR2 SVGAGI. This CDR3 is 17 amino acids long. Trimming took off 0 bases at V and 2 bases at J, with 14 bases between the two ends. As DNA, the CDR3 is TGTGCCAGCAGTTACTCAAGGGAGGGGGGCACCAAAAACATTCAGTACTTC. Residues: CASSYSREGGTKNIQYF.

The chain recombines TRBV15 with TRBJ2-3, with D possibly TRBD1 on 6 matching bases. This CDR3 region has 13 residues. V lost 7 bases to trimming and J lost 4 bases, with 12 bases between them. Germline V lookup: CDR1 LNHNV, CDR2 YYDKDF (reference sequence). The CDR3 spells CATNAPGADTQYF. In nucleotides, the CDR3 is TGTGCCACCAACGCACCAGGGGCAGATACGCAGTATTTT.

This clonotype has at least ten counts. This chain links TRBV5-1 with TRBJ2-3; 11 nucleotides line up with TRBD2. After removal of 2 bases from V and 4 bases from J, the junction contained 6 bases not matched to a gene. In germline, CDR1 is SGHRS, CDR2 YFSETQ. The CDR3 loop spans 16 amino acids. In nucleotides, the CDR3 is TGCGCCAGCAGCTTTAGCGGGAGGGCCGAAGCAGATACGCAGTATTTT. Protein: CASSFSGRAEADTQYF.

This clonotype was seen repeatedly, ten times or more. V is TRBV7-8 and J is TRBJ2-1; D tentatively reads TRBD1 or TRBD2 (6 bases each). V was trimmed by 0 bases and J by 4 bases, leaving 19 bases between them. The CDR3 consists of 18 residues. Germline V lookup: CDR1 SGHVS, CDR2 FQNEAQ. CDR3 nucleotide sequence: TGTGCCAGCAGCTTAGCATGGAGCCTGGGGGGCCTGTACAATGAGCAGTTCTTC. It is translated as CASSLAWSLGGLYNEQFF.

The chain recombines TRBV20-1 with TRBJ2-5, with D perhaps TRBD1 (5 bases). The CDR3 consists of 12 residues. Trimming stripped 2 bases from V and 4 bases from J, with 8 bases between. Germline values: CDR1 DFQATT, CDR2 SNEGSKA (reference sequence). CDR3 nucleotide sequence: TGCAGTGCTAGAACAGGACCAGAGACCCAGTACTTC. Translating gives CSARTGPETQYF.

This clonotype is a singleton in its sample. The chain has TRBV2 and TRBJ2-6, with D tentatively TRBD1 (5 bases). CDR3 length: 15 residues. V dropped 7 bases and J dropped 0 bases, with 10 bases sitting between them. Per the germline V gene, CDR1 is SNHLY and CDR2 is FYNNEI. The CDR3 DNA is TGTGCCAGCACCCTAGACAGCTCTGGGGCCAACGTCCTGACTTTC. Translating gives CASTLDSSGANVLTF.

This clonotype showed up many times. V is TRBV2 and J is TRBJ2-5; 10 bases map to TRBD2. The CDR3 loop spans 14 amino acids. The J segment lost 0 bases and the V segment lost 9 bases, leaving 4 bases of the junction unmatched. CDR1 is SNHLY, CDR2 FYNNEI, per germline. CDR3 bases: TGTGCCAGAGAAGCGGGAGGGTACCAAGAGACCCAGTACTTC. This codes for CAREAGGYQETQYF.